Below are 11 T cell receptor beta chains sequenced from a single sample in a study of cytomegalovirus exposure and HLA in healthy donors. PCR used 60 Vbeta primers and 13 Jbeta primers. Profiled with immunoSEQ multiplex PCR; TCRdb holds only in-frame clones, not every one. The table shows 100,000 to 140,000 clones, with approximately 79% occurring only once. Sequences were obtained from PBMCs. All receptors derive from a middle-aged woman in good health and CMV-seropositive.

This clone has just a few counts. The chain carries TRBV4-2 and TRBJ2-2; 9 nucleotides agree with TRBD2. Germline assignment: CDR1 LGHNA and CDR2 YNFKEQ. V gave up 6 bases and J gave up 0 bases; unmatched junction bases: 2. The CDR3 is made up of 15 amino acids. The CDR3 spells CASRGGGANTGELFF. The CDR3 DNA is TGTGCCAGCAGAGGCGGGGGGGCGAACACCGGGGAGCTGTTTTTT.

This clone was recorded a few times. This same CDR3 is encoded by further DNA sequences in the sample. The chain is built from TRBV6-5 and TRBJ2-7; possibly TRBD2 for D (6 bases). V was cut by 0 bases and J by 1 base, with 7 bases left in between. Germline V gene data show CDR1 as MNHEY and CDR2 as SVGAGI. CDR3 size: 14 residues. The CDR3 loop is CASSYSGGSYEQYF. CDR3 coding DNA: TGTGCCAGCAGTTACTCGGGGGGATCCTACGAGCAGTACTTC.

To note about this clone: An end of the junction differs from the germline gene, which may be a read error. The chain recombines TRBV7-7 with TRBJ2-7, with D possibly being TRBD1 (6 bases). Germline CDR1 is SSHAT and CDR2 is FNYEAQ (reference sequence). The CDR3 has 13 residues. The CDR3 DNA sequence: TGTGCTAGCAGCTTGGACAGCTCCTACGAGCAGTACTTC. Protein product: CASSLDSSYEQYF.

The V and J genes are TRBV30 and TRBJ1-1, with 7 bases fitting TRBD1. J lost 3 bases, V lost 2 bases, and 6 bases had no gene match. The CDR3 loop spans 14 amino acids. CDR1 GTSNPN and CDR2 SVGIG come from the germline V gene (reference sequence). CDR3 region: CAWSPPDRDTEAFF. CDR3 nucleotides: TGTGCCTGGAGTCCCCCAGACAGGGACACTGAAGCTTTCTTT.

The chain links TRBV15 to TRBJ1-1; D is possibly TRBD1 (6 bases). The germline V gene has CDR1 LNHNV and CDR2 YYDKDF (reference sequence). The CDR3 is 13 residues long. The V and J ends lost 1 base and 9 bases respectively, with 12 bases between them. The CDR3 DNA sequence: TGTGCCACCAGCAGAGGGGGGCAAGTACAAGCTTTCTTT. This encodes CATSRGGQVQAFF.

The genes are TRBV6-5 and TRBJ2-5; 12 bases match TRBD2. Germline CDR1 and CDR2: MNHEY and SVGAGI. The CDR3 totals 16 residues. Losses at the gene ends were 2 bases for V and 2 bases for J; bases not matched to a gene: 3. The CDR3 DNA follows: TGTGCCAGCAGTTACCCGACTAGCGGGGGACAAGAGACCCAGTACTTC. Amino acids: CASSYPTSGGQETQYF.

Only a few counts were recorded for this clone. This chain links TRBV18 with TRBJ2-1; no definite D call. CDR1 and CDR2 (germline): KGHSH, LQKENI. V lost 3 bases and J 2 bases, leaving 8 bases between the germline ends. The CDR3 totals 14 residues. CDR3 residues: CASSPSDAYNEQFF. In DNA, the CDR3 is TGTGCCAGCTCACCGAGCGATGCCTACAATGAGCAGTTCTTC.

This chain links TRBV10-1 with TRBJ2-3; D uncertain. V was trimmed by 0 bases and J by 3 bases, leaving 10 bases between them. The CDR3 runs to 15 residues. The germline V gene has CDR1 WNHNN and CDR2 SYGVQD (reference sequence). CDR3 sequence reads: CASSESEYLTDTQYF. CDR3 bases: TGCGCCAGCAGTGAGTCCGAGTATTTGACAGATACGCAGTATTTT.

The CDR3 DNA reads TGTGCCAGCAGCTTGTACAGGGGGAACTATGGCTACACCTTC. Its protein product is CASSLYRGNYGYTF. This chain links TRBV5-6 with TRBJ1-2; 8 nucleotides line up with TRBD1. In germline, CDR1 is SGHDT, CDR2 YYEEEE. V was pared by 1 base and J by 2 bases, with 1 base of the junction left unmatched. The CDR3 spans 14 residues. Variable domain in full (rest from reference TRBV5-6 and TRBJ1-2): DAGVTQSPTHLIKTRGQQVTLRCSPKSGHDTVSWYQQALGQGPQFIFQYYEEEERQRGNFPDRFSGHQFPNYSSELNVNALLLGDSALYLCASSLYRGNYGYTFGSGTRLTVV.

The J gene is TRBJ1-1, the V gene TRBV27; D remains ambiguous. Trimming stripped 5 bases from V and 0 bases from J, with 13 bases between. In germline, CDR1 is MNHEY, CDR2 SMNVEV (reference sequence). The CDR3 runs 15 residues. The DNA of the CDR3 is TGTGCCAGCAGTGCCCAACACATCATGAACACTGAAGCTTTCTTT. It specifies CASSAQHIMNTEAFF.

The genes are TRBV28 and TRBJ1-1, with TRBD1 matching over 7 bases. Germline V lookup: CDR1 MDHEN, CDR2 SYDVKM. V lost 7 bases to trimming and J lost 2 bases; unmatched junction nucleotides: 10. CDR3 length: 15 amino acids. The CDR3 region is CASNLPGTANTEAFF. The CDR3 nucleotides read TGTGCCAGCAACCTCCCCGGGACAGCTAACACTGAAGCTTTCTTT. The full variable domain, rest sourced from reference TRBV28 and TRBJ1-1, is DVKVTQSSRYLVKRTGEKVFLECVQDMDHENMFWYRQDPGLGLRLIYFSYDVKMKEKGDIPEGYSVSREKKERFSLILESASTNQTSMYLCASNLPGTANTEAFFGQGTRLTVV.